The source of this T cell receptor beta chain is a study of blood T cell repertoires in COVID-19. Whole-study context: Researchers got acute and convalescent COVID-19 samples from the United States, Italy and Spain. Nucleic acid was either cDNA or gDNA, and it came from T cells, B-cell-depleted T cells, or PBMCs.

V lost 4 bases, J lost 7 bases, and 11 bases stayed unmatched. The CDR3 is 15 residues long. Germline CDR1 SGHNT, CDR2 YYREEE (reference sequence). Repertoires were generated with immunoSEQ multiplex PCR, while TCRdb's copy carries only in-frame clones and drops some. The repertoire holds over 90,000 clones, 75% to 90% seen once, with 3.5% to 5.5% in the top ten. The TCR sequence derives from a human donor in a cohort sampled during active COVID-19. The V call is TRBV5-4, the J call TRBJ2-1, with 7 positions matching TRBD1. Sample: peripheral blood. The CDR3 is CASSRAGGNGNEQFF. The CDR3 coding sequence is TGTGCCAGCAGCCGTGCAGGGGGTAACGGAAATGAGCAGTTCTTC.